These 8 T cell receptor beta chains were sequenced from one sample in a study of tumor-infiltrating lymphocytes in primary liver carcinoma. TCR beta cDNA was prepared out of 450 to 500 ng total RNA by means of a constant-region primer. Libraries of TCR beta came from three nested multiplex PCR rounds with slightly modified ARM-PCR. Amplification in the first two PCR rounds was performed using TRBV1-TRBV30 forward primers and a C-beta reverse primer for 10 cycles each. TCRdb re-called the multiplex PCR reads with MiXCR, one entry per CDR3 protein. The sample carries 300,000 to 400,000 distinct CDR3 sequences, about two thirds recorded once. Germline DNA was also extracted, with blood RNA taken from unsorted whole blood. The specimen sequenced was peripheral blood. These receptors originate from a man in his forties or fifties with primary liver carcinoma and hepatitis B virus infection.

In this sample, this clonotype turned up a few times. The chain combines TRBV30 with TRBJ2-7; TRBD1 aligns across 8 bases. V trimming: 1 base; J trimming: 1 base; junction bases outside the gene matches: 3. The germline V gene encodes CDR1 GTSNPN and CDR2 SVGIG (reference sequence). The CDR3 sequence is 14 residues long. This CDR3 is CAWSGGTGSYEQYF. CDR3 nucleotides: TGTGCCTGGAGTGGAGGGACAGGTTCCTACGAGCAGTACTTC. The full variable domain, rest sourced from reference TRBV30 and TRBJ2-7, is SQTIHQWPATLVQPVGSPLSLECTVEGTSNPNLYWYRQAAGRGLQLLFYSVGIGQISSEVPQNLSASRPQDRQFILSSKKLLLSDSGFYLCAWSGGTGSYEQYFGPGTRLTVT.

This clonotype was seen repeatedly, ten times or more. The rearrangement links TRBV29-1 to TRBJ1-4, with D maybe TRBD1 (6 bases). The CDR3 sequence is 11 residues long. Per the germline V gene, CDR1 is SQVTM and CDR2 is ANQGSEA. The V end lost 6 bases, the J end lost 7 bases, and 9 bases lay between the germline ends. The CDR3 nucleotides read TGCAGCGTAACACAGGGTGAAAAACTGTTTTTT. Translated: CSVTQGEKLFF.

Note on this clonotype: No conserved phenylalanine or tryptophan is present at the end of the CDR3, so a read error is the likely explanation. Because the CDR3's place on the DNA is in doubt, the DNA is left out and the CDR3 is given as listed by TCRdb. This chain joins TRBV11-2 and TRBJ2-7. CDR1 and CDR2 (germline): SGHAT, FQNNGV. The CDR3 sequence runs 12 residues, both termini included. CDR3 sequence: CASSLAPLELYL.

This chain uses TRBV10-2 with TRBJ2-1; 7 nucleotides agree with TRBD2. Trimming at V came to 11 bases and at J to 10 bases, leaving 20 bases not matched to a gene. This CDR3 is 15 amino acids long. Germline CDR1 and CDR2: WSHSY and SAAADI. The CDR3 bases are TGCGCCGCCCTAATTGAGGGAGGGCCTTTAGGCGAGCAGTTCTTC. It translates to CAALIEGGPLGEQFF.

This clonotype was recorded at least ten times. The chain combines TRBV29-1 with TRBJ2-7, with D unclear. Germline V gives CDR1 SQVTM, CDR2 ANQGSEA. The CDR3 is 12 amino acids. V lost 6 bases, J lost 0 bases, and 9 bases lay in between. As DNA, the CDR3 is TGCAGCGTCTTGGCCAACTCCTACGAGCAGTACTTC. Amino acids: CSVLANSYEQYF.

This clonotype was seen just once. A much larger clone differs from this one at a single base, so this may be a read error. V and J are TRBV6-5 and TRBJ1-2; D is undetermined. The CDR3 consists of 14 residues. Trimming removed 10 bases from V and 3 bases from J, with 18 bases in between. Germline values: CDR1 MNHEY, CDR2 SVGAGI. Here the CDR3 reads CATRKSLGDYGYTF. CDR3 nucleotides: TGTGCCACCCGCAAGTCGCTTGGGGACTATGGCTACACCTTC.

Worth noting for this clonotype: A much larger clone sits a single nucleotide away, making a read error possible. This chain links TRBV6-5 with TRBJ2-7; D is possibly TRBD1 (6 bases). Germline CDR1 is MNHEY and CDR2 is SVGAGI. Trimming removed 2 bases from V and 1 base from J, with 18 bases in between. There are 17 residues in the CDR3. CDR3 DNA sequence: TGTGCCAGCAGTTACCAGGAGTCTGCAGGGGATTCCTACGAGCAGTACTTC. It translates to CASSYQESAGDSYEQYF.

This clonotype occurred a few times. The J gene is TRBJ2-3, the V gene TRBV5-1; D ambiguous. V gave up 0 bases and J gave up 3 bases, with 8 bases separating them. The germline V gene has CDR1 SGHRS and CDR2 YFSETQ. The CDR3 is 14 residues long. The CDR3 here is CASSLGQPTDTQYF. DNA for the CDR3: TGCGCCAGCAGCTTGGGACAACCGACAGATACGCAGTATTTT. The full variable domain, completed using reference TRBV5-1 and TRBJ2-3, is KAGVTQTPRYLIKTRGQQVTLSCSPISGHRSVSWYQQTPGQGLQFLFEYFSETQRNKGNFPGRFSGRQFSNSRSEMNVSTLELGDSALYLCASSLGQPTDTQYFGPGTRLTVL.